This is a list of T cell receptor beta chains from one sample in a study of T-cell reconstitution after alpha-beta-depleted transplantation in children. Each CDR3 protein is one row after TCRdb ran MiXCR on the PCR reads. The table records approximately 1,000,000 distinct CDR3 sequences, about 26% of them present only once. Sequenced material: PBMCs, mostly from graft donor cells, taken 360 days after TCRalphabeta/CD19-depleted stem cell transplant. These TCRs come from a boy younger than two who had a stem cell transplant for SCID, so the T cells may come from the graft donor. CDR3s include the opening cysteine and the closing phenylalanine or tryptophan. A D gene is named only where the DNA matches it firmly. The size entry is marked missing in some rows and otherwise reads once, few, many or a size class.

d_gene,j_gene,v_gene,abundance,CDR3aa,CDR3nt
TRBD1,TRBJ2-3,TRBV9,NA,CASSAGTGGLTQYF,TGTGCCAGCAGCGCCGGGACAGGAGGTTTAACGCAGTATTTT
TRBD1,TRBJ2-7,TRBV5-1,NA,CASSPLPGQGTYEQYF,TGCGCCAGCAGCCCCTTACCGGGACAGGGGACCTACGAGCAGTACTTC
NA,TRBJ1-2,TRBV7-9,once,CASSPQNDGYTF,TGTGCCAGCAGCCCGCAGAATGATGGCTACACCTTC
TRBD2,TRBJ2-3,TRBV7-8,NA,CASSLLDSGEWMGTQYF,TGTGCCAGCAGCCTTTTGGATAGCGGGGAGTGGATGGGTACGCAGTATTTT
NA,TRBJ2-6,TRBV5-1,NA,CASSLGVTPSGANVLTF,TGCGCCAGCAGCTTGGGGGTCACGCCCTCCGGGGCCAACGTCCTGACTTTC
NA,TRBJ1-5,TRBV25-1,few,CASSEYTNQPQHF,TGTGCCAGCAGTGAATATACGAATCAGCCCCAGCATTTT
NA,TRBJ2-5,TRBV28,NA,CASSFLGRAQETQYF,TGTGCCAGCAGTTTTTTAGGACGGGCACAAGAGACCCAGTACTTC
TRBD1,TRBJ1-3,TRBV6-1,few,CASSLKQGRGGNTIYF,TGTGCCAGCAGTCTAAAACAGGGGCGAGGTGGAAACACCATATATTTT
TRBD1,TRBJ2-2,TRBV15,NA,CATKNRQGGTGELFF,TGTGCCACCAAGAATCGACAGGGGGGCACCGGGGAGCTGTTTTTT
TRBD1,TRBJ2-3,TRBV4-3,NA,CASSQAQPGGTGWYTQYF,TGCGCCAGCAGCCAAGCCCAACCAGGCGGGACAGGGTGGTATACGCAGTATTTT
NA,TRBJ1-6,TRBV7-2,NA,CASSLRATDNSPLHF,TGTGCCAGCAGCCTCCGGGCGACAGATAATTCACCCCTCCACTTT
TRBD2,TRBJ2-5,TRBV10-3,few,CAITSGLQETQYF,TGTGCCATCACTAGCGGTCTACAAGAGACCCAGTACTTC
TRBD1,TRBJ2-1,TRBV6-5,NA,CASTGRGQGKAEQFF,TGTGCCAGCACCGGGCGAGGACAGGGGAAAGCTGAGCAGTTCTTC
NA,TRBJ1-2,TRBV12-3/TRBV12-4,once,CASSPRGAPGYGYTF,TGTGCCAGCAGCCCTCGGGGGGCACCCGGCTATGGCTACACCTTC
NA,TRBJ2-7,TRBV19,once,CASSNRAQPPYEQYF,TGTGCCAGTAGTAATCGGGCCCAACCACCCTACGAGCAGTACTTC
NA,TRBJ2-7,TRBV4-1,NA,CASSQDRYVYEQYF,TGCGCCAGCAGCCAAGATAGGTATGTCTACGAGCAGTACTTC
NA,TRBJ2-7,TRBV15,NA,CATSRPRNVGVYSNEQYF,TGTGCCACCAGCAGGCCGCGAAATGTAGGAGTCTATTCCAACGAGCAGTACTTC
NA,TRBJ2-5,TRBV12-3/TRBV12-4,NA,CASSPGIEETQYF,TGTGCCAGCAGTCCAGGGATAGAAGAGACCCAGTACTTC
TRBD2,TRBJ2-1,TRBV29-1,NA,CSARLAGGHNEQFF,TGCAGCGCTAGACTAGCGGGGGGCCACAATGAGCAGTTCTTC
TRBD2,TRBJ2-5,TRBV11-2,few,CASSFSSGTSGGRWETQYF,TGTGCCAGCAGCTTCTCGTCCGGGACTAGCGGGGGGCGGTGGGAGACCCAGTACTTC
NA,TRBJ2-4,TRBV7-2,NA,CASSLATTVRNIQYF,TGTGCCAGCAGCTTAGCTACCACAGTTAGAAACATTCAGTACTTC
NA,TRBJ1-1,TRBV6-6,NA,CASTLTVGTEAFF,TGTGCCAGCACCCTAACAGTGGGCACTGAAGCTTTCTTT
TRBD1,TRBJ1-1,TRBV29-1,NA,CSVPPGQGLFNTEAFF,TGCAGCGTTCCACCGGGACAGGGGTTATTTAACACTGAAGCTTTCTTT
NA,TRBJ1-3,TRBV9,many,CASSVGGNTIYF,TGTGCCAGCAGCGTCGGTGGAAACACCATATATTTT
TRBD1,TRBJ1-3,TRBV7-9,NA,CASSLTGTGAGNTIYF,TGTGCCAGCAGCCTCACCGGGACAGGGGCAGGAAACACCATATATTTT
TRBD1,TRBJ1-2,TRBV20-1,few,CSADPGQGFYYGYTF,TGCAGTGCAGACCCGGGACAGGGATTCTACTATGGCTACACCTTC
TRBD2,TRBJ2-6,TRBV2,NA,CASRGGSGPNVLTF,TGTGCCAGCAGGGGGGGGTCGGGGCCCAACGTCCTGACTTTC
NA,TRBJ2-7,TRBV7-9,NA,CASSLSKVGEQYF,TGTGCCAGCAGCTTGAGCAAGGTGGGGGAGCAGTACTTC
TRBD1,TRBJ2-7,TRBV29-1,many,CSALGTGGAQQYF,TGCAGCGCTCTGGGGACAGGGGGCGCCCAGCAGTACTTC
NA,TRBJ2-5,TRBV28,NA,CASSFGTHVETQYF,TGTGCCAGCAGCTTCGGGACGCACGTGGAGACCCAGTACTTC
NA,TRBJ1-1,TRBV4-1,few,CASSRSGSGYTEAFF,TGCGCCAGCAGCCGGTCAGGGTCGGGTTACACTGAAGCTTTCTTT
TRBD1,TRBJ1-2,TRBV6-5,NA,CASSYSTGQGIYGYTF,TGTGCCAGCAGTTACTCGACGGGACAGGGAATCTATGGCTACACCTTC
TRBD1,TRBJ2-2,TRBV4-3,NA,CASSQGDSDTGELFF,TGCGCCAGCAGCCAAGGGGACAGCGACACCGGGGAGCTGTTTTTT
TRBD1,TRBJ2-7,TRBV7-6,NA,CASSPRGTGGDEQYF,TGTGCCAGCAGCCCCAGAGGGACAGGAGGGGACGAGCAGTACTTC
TRBD1,TRBJ1-2,TRBV19,few,CASSIAPGQGYGYTF,TGTGCCAGTAGTATCGCTCCGGGACAGGGCTATGGCTACACCTTC
TRBD1,TRBJ1-1,TRBV5-1,few,CASSLVRTGPDHSTTEAFF,TGCGCCAGCAGCTTGGTCCGGACAGGGCCAGACCATAGCACGACTGAAGCTTTCTTT
NA,TRBJ2-3,TRBV4-3,few,CASSQDLGVAGDTQYF,TGCGCCAGCAGCCAAGATCTGGGGGTCGCCGGGGATACGCAGTATTTT
NA,TRBJ2-7,TRBV7-2,NA,CASSPDTFYEQYF,TGTGCCAGCAGCCCAGACACCTTCTACGAGCAGTACTTC
TRBD1,TRBJ1-4,TRBV20-1,NA,CSASPGQGREKLFF,TGCAGTGCTAGTCCGGGACAGGGTCGGGAAAAACTGTTTTTT
NA,TRBJ1-4,TRBV18,NA,CASSPGGREELFF,TGTGCCAGCTCACCAGGCGGGAGGGAAGAACTGTTTTTT
NA,TRBJ2-7,TRBV29-1,NA,CSVGGRFTYEQYF,TGCAGCGTTGGGGGCAGGTTTACCTACGAGCAGTACTTC
TRBD1,TRBJ1-2,TRBV5-6,NA,CASSFDRARGYTF,TGTGCCAGCAGCTTCGACAGGGCACGAGGCTACACCTTC
TRBD1,TRBJ1-4,TRBV27,NA,CASNKQGRGEKLFF,TGTGCCAGCAATAAACAGGGGCGGGGTGAAAAACTGTTTTTT
NA,TRBJ2-1,TRBV9,few,CASSVAGRSLSYNEQFF,TGTGCCAGCAGCGTAGCCGGCAGGTCCTTATCCTACAATGAGCAGTTCTTC
TRBD1,TRBJ1-2,TRBV19,NA,CASSDAGTGSPYGYTF,TGTGCCAGTAGTGACGCCGGGACAGGGAGCCCCTATGGCTACACCTTC
NA,TRBJ1-3,TRBV5-1,NA,CASSNWGYSGNTIYF,TGCGCCAGCAGCAATTGGGGATACTCTGGAAACACCATATATTTT
NA,TRBJ2-2,TRBV5-1,few,CASSLAVGMNTGELFF,TGCGCCAGCAGCTTGGCCGTCGGGATGAACACCGGGGAGCTGTTTTTT
NA,TRBJ2-1,TRBV10-3,NA,CAISESLAAYNEEFF,TGTGCCATCAGTGAGTCACTAGCTGCCTACAATGAGGAGTTCTTC